Given below is one T cell receptor (beta chain) in context. Its specificity is not known. Primers included in the PCR were 60 Vbeta and 13 Jbeta primers. The data were produced by immunoSEQ multiplex PCR, yet TCRdb's version contains in-frame clones alone and is incomplete. The sample lists 200,000 or so clones; over 80% were seen once. The entry originates in a study of cytomegalovirus exposure and HLA in healthy donors. General study results and limits: Through in vitro validation, three CMV-associated chains were shown to be specific for CMV antigens. Some TCR beta chains (roughly 160 of them) were listed as cytomegalovirus-associated. Reports showed the classifier diagnosing cytomegalovirus status with high specificity and sensitivity.

The CDR3 is 14 residues long. Trimming pared 7 bases from V and 1 base from J, leaving 11 bases between. The V gene's germline CDR1 is MNHEY and CDR2 SVGAGI. The V call is TRBV6-5, the J call TRBJ2-4, with TRBD1 as a possible D gene (5 bases). This receptor was identified in a boy aged 2 to 10 in good health and CMV-seronegative. Source material: PBMCs. The CDR3, as DNA: TGTGCCAGCAAACCTAAGGGGGCCAAAAACATTCAGTACTTC. Protein sequence: CASKPKGAKNIQYF.